This section outlines one T cell receptor (beta chain) sequence together with its context. Its cognate antigen has yet to be identified. Base qualities are not at hand, and no much larger clone is one base apart. TCRbeta CDR3 regions were amplified from genomic DNA using the immunoSEQ Assay, a bias-controlled multiplex PCR. The published analysis was carried out like this. The number of nucleated cells in each sample was estimated by amplification of reference gene primers within the assay. To quantify the absolute abundance of each unique TCRbeta CDR3 rearrangement, sequence reads were collapsed and filtered. Productive Simpson clonality was computed per sample as the square root of Simpson's diversity index over productive rearrangements. TCRdb holds this immuneACCESS table with in-frame rearrangements only. Some clones are missing; in checked studies, unresolved V genes explain under half, and the rest has no known cause. The V and J calls and the clone size are those of that table, but D and trimming were determined from the DNA. This sample comprises around 25,000 clones, 88% of them detected only once. The ten largest account for over 20% of the sample.

The sample is drawn from a study of blood T cell repertoires in COVID-19 (dated by TCRdb to 2019 to 2021). Notes on the research overall: The collaborator samples originated in the United States, Italy and Spain and spanned the acute and convalescent phases of COVID-19. The material from the prospective study consisted of cDNA or gDNA derived from T cells, B-cell-depleted T cells, or PBMCs. The dataset comprised deeply sampled blood TCRbeta repertoires from subjects exposed to, actively infected with, or recovered from COVID-19. The repertoires were made available in a free public database intended to serve as a resource for research on the immune response to SARS-CoV-2. The samples were drawn from the first 160 participants of the ongoing ImmuneRACE study and from more than 1,000 subjects provided by 6 global collaborators. The sample metadata nearly always contained a de-identified subject ID, COVID-19 status, age in years and sex. Where HLA class I and class II types were available, the types were taken from metadata supplied by the sample provider, not from assay-based typing.

Trimming leaves V shorter by 4 bases and J shorter by 7 bases, with the junction holding 6 bases beyond the gene matches. The CDR3 sequence holds 14 residues, the cysteine and phenylalanine included. The DNA shown is the 42-base CDR3, in frame from base 1. Taken from the germline V gene (reference sequence), the CDR1 and CDR2 loops are MNHEY and SMNVEV. Each collaborating institution followed its own protocols to collect whole blood in K2EDTA tubes. Collaborator samples were shipped for TCRbeta analysis as frozen whole blood, isolated PBMCs, or DNA extracted from either sample type. Broader findings and caveats from the paper: Clinical and demographic metadata were provided uncurated, with the amount varying by source and participant.

Sequenced material: peripheral blood. The clonotype originates from a man between 65 and 80 years old in a cohort sampled during active COVID-19. The receptor chain draws on TRBV27 and TRBJ2-2; TRBD1 aligns with 7 central bases. The DNA reads as follows: TGTGCCAGCAGTTCGACAGGGAGCGGCGGGGAGCTGTTTTTT. The encoded protein is CASSSTGSGGELFF.